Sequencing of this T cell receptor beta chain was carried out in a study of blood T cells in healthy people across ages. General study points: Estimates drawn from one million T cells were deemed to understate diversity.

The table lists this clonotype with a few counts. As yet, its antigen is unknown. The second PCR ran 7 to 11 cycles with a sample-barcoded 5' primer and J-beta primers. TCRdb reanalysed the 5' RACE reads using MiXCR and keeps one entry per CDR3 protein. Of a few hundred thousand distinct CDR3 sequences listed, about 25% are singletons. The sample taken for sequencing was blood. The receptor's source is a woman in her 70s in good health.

The CDR3 nucleotides are TGTGCCAGCAGCTTTTCCCCGAGCTCCTACAATGAGCAGTTCTTC. Its translation is CASSFSPSSYNEQFF. The chain has TRBV11-1 and TRBJ2-1; D is ambiguous. Germline lookup yields CDR1 SGHAT and CDR2 FQDESV (reference sequence). The CDR3 has 15 residues. V was shortened by 3 bases and J by 0 bases, with 9 bases between the two germline ends.